The 6 T cell receptor beta chains below were found in one sample sequenced in a study of shared clonotypes between healthy human individuals (dated by TCRdb to 2019 to 2021). Preparation of the library involved the immunoSEQ multiplex PCR assay. TCRdb holds this immuneACCESS table with in-frame rearrangements only. Some clones are missing; in checked studies, unresolved V genes explain under half, and the rest has no known cause. This sample is represented by under 2,500,000 clones; around 95% of them were singletons. The ten largest clonotypes hold 0.1% to 0.15% of the sample. The specimen sequenced was naive CD4+ T cells sorted from blood. The sample's cell subset or site label, in plain terms: CD45RA+ positively selected. Every receptor here comes from a man between 18 and 29 years old in good health.

In its sample, this clone was seen once. V is TRBV6-1 and J is TRBJ2-3, with unresolved D. V shed 1 base and J shed 5 bases, with 10 bases lying between them. This CDR3 spans 14 amino acids. Germline CDR1 reads MNHNS; CDR2 reads SASEGT. The CDR3 DNA sequence: TGTGCCAGCAGTGAAGGACTTTTAGGAGATACGCAGTATTTT. This encodes CASSEGLLGDTQYF.

This clone was observed a single time. The chain couples TRBV2 to TRBJ1-2, with a tentative D call TRBD1 (5 bases). The CDR3 totals 10 residues. V lost 8 bases, J lost 7 bases, and 8 bases lay in between. In germline, CDR1 is SNHLY, CDR2 FYNNEI. The CDR3 DNA is TGTGCCAGCGGAGGGGCTGGCTACACCTTC. Its protein is CASGGAGYTF.

About this clone: This same CDR3 is encoded by further DNA sequences in the sample. J is TRBJ2-7 and V is TRBV6-1, with 7 positions matching TRBD1. This CDR3 spans 12 amino acids. The V gene end was trimmed by 5 bases and the J gene end by 3 bases; junction bases not matched to a gene: 1. From germline, CDR1 is MNHNS and CDR2 SASEGT. The CDR3 loop is CASSRQGYEQYF. CDR3 DNA: TGTGCCAGCAGTCGACAGGGCTACGAGCAGTACTTC.

V gene TRBV7-2 combines with J gene TRBJ2-1, with 10 nucleotides matching TRBD2. In germline, CDR1 is SGHTA, CDR2 FQGNSA. CDR3 length: 16 amino acids. Trimming at V came to 4 bases and at J to 4 bases, leaving 7 bases not matched to a gene. The CDR3 DNA is TGTGCCAGCAGCTCGACCTCTAGCGGGAGTTACAATGAGCAGTTCTTC. Protein sequence: CASSSTSSGSYNEQFF.

V and J are TRBV6-6 and TRBJ1-3; 9 nucleotides agree with TRBD1. CDR3 size: 14 residues. CDR1 MNHNY and CDR2 SVGAGI come from the germline V gene (reference sequence). Trimming cost V 6 bases and J 4 bases; bases outside gene matches: 4. The CDR3 DNA reads TGTGCCAGCAGGGACAGGGGAGCGGGAAACACCATATATTTT. This gives the protein CASRDRGAGNTIYF.

The chain carries TRBV6-4 and TRBJ2-7; TRBD1 aligns across 12 bases. The CDR3 contains 19 residues. Germline V CDR1 and CDR2: MRHNA, SNTAGT. V dropped 0 bases and J dropped 5; count of bases not matched to a gene: 14. The CDR3 region is CASSDSSGTGGSYGDEQYF. The CDR3, as DNA: TGTGCCAGCAGTGACTCGAGCGGGACAGGGGGCTCCTACGGGGACGAGCAGTACTTC.